Described below is a single T cell receptor (beta chain) sequence and its context. Its antigen is as yet unknown. V gave up 4 bases and J gave up 7 bases; unmatched junction bases: 11. CDR3 length: 15 residues. The germline CDR1 and CDR2 sequences are SGHNT and YYREEE (reference sequence). The sample originates from a study of cytomegalovirus exposure and HLA in healthy donors. Findings and caveats of the study: An analysis that came later showed most CMV-associated TCR beta chains appearing HLA-restricted.

60 Vbeta and 13 Jbeta primers were used in PCR. Clones were sequenced by immunoSEQ multiplex PCR, and TCRdb holds only the in-frame ones, with some missing. The table includes under 200,000 clones, about 86% detected once. Sequencing was performed on PBMCs. The genes are TRBV5-4 and TRBJ1-1; 9 positions agree with TRBD1. This TCR was recovered from a woman aged 18-29 years in good health and CMV-seronegative. CDR3 sequence: CASSRLPQGAVEAFF. The CDR3 nucleotides are TGTGCCAGCAGCCGACTCCCACAGGGGGCTGTTGAAGCTTTCTTT.